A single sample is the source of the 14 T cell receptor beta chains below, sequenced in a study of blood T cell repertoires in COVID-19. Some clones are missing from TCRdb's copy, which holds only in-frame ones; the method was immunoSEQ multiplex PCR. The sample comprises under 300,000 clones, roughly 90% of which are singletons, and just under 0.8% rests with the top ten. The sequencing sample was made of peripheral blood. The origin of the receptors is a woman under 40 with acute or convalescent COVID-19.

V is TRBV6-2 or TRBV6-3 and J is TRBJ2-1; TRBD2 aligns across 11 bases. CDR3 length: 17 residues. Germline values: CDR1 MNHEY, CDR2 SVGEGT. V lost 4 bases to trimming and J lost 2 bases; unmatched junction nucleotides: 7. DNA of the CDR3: TGTGCCAGCAGTTCCGGGACTAGCGGAGCTCCCTACAATGAGCAGTTCTTC. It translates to CASSSGTSGAPYNEQFF.

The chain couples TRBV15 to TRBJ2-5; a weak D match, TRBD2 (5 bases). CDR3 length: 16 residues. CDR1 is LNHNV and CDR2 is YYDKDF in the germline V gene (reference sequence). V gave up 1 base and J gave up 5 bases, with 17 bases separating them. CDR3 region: CATSRVSGLGAETQYF. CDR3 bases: TGTGCCACCAGCAGAGTGTCGGGATTGGGTGCGGAGACCCAGTACTTC.

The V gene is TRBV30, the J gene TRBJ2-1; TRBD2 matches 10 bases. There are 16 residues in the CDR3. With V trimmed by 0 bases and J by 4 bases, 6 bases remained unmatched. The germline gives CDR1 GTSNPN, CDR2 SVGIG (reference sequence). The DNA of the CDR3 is TGTGCCTGGAGTGTGGTAAGCGGGAGGGTATACAATGAGCAGTTCTTC. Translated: CAWSVVSGRVYNEQFF.

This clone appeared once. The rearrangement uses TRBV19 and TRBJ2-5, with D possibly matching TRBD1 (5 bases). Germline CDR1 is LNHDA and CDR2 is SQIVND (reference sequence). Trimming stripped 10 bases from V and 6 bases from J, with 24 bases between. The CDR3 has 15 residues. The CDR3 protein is CATLADSFWGKTQYF. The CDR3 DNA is TGTGCCACGTTAGCCGACAGTTTCTGGGGAAAGACCCAGTACTTC.

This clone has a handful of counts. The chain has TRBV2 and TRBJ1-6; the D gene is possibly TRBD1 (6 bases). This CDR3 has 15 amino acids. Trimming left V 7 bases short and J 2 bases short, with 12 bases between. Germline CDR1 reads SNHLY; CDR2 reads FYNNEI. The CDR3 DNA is TGTGCCAGCATTGAGACAGGAGCCTATAATTCACCCCTCCACTTT. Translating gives CASIETGAYNSPLHF.

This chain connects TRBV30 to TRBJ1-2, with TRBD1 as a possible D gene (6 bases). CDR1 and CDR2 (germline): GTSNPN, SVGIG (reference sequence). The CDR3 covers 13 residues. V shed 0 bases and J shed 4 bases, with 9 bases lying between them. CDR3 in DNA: TGTGCCTGGAGTGTACAGGGAATCTATGGCTACACCTTC. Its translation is CAWSVQGIYGYTF.

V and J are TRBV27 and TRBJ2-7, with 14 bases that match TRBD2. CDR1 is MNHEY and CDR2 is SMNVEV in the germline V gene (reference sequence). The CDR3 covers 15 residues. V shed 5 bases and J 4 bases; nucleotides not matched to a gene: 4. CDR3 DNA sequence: TGTGCCAGCAGTCCAAGACTAGCGGGAGGGTACGAGCAGTACTTC. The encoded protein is CASSPRLAGGYEQYF.

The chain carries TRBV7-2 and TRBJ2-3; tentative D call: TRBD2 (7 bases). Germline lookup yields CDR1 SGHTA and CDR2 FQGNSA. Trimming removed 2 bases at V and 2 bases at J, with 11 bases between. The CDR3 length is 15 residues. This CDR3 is CASSLSRGATDTQYF. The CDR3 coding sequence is TGTGCCAGCAGCTTAAGTCGGGGGGCCACAGATACGCAGTATTTT.

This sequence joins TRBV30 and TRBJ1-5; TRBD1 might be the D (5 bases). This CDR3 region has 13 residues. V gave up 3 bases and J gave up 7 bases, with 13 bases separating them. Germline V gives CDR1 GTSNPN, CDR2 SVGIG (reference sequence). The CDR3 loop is CAWRSGIGQPQHF. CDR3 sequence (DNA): TGTGCCTGGAGGTCAGGGATCGGGCAGCCCCAGCATTTT.

In nucleotides, the CDR3 is TGTGCCAGCACCGACCACAGGGGGCGCACAGATACGCAGTATTTT. The encoded protein is CASTDHRGRTDTQYF. The rearrangement joins TRBV7-2 to TRBJ2-3, with 9 bases identical to TRBD1. V trimming: 7 bases; J trimming: 1 base; junction bases outside the gene matches: 6. This CDR3 contains 15 residues. CDR1 is SGHTA and CDR2 is FQGNSA in the germline V gene.

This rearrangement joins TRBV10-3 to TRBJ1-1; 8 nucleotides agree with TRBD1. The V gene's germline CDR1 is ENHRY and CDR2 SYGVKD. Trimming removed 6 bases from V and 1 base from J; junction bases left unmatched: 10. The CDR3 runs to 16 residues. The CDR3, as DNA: TGTGCCATCAGGACAGGGGCCCGAGCGGGGAACACTGAAGCTTTCTTT. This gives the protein CAIRTGARAGNTEAFF.

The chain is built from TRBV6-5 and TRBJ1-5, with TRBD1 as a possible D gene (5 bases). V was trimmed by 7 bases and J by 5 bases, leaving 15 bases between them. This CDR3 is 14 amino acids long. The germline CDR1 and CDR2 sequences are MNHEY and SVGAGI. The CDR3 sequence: CASTLQGADQPQHF. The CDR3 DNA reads TGTGCCAGCACCCTACAAGGGGCGGATCAGCCCCAGCATTTT.

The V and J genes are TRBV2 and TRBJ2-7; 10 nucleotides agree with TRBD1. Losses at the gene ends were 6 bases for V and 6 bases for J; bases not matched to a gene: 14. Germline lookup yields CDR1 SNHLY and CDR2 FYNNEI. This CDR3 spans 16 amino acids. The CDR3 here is CASSDPRDRGTSEQYF. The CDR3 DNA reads TGTGCCAGCAGCGACCCCCGGGACAGGGGAACGAGCGAGCAGTACTTC.

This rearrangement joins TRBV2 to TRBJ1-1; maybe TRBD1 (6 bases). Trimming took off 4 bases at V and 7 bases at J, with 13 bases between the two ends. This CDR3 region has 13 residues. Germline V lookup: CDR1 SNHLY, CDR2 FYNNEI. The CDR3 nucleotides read TGTGCCAGCAGTGTCGGAACAGGGCTTGAAGCTTTCTTT. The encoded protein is CASSVGTGLEAFF.